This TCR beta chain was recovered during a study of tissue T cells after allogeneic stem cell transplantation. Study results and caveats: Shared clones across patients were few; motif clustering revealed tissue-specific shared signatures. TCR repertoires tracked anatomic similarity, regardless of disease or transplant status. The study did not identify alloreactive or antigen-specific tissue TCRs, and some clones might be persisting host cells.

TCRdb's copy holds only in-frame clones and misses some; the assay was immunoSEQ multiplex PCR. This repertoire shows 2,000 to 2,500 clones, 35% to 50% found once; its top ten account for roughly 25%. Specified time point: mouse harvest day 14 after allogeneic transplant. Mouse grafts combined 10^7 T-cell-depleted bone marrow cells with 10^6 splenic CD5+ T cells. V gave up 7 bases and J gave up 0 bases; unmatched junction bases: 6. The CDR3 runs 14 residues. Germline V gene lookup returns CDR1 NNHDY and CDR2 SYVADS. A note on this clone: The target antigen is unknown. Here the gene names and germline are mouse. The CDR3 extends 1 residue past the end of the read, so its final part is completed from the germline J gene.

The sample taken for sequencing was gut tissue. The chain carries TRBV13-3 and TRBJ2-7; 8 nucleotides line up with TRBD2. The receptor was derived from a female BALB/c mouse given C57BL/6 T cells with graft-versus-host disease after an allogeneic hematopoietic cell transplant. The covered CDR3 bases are TGTGCCAGCGGTGGGGGGGGGACCTCCTATGAACAGTAC. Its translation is CASGGGGTSYEQY. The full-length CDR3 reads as CASGGGGTSYEQYF.